This T cell receptor (beta chain) is drawn from a study of somatic mutations in cytotoxic T cells in rheumatoid arthritis (dated by TCRdb to 2017 to 2019). For context, the study as a whole: Some V beta antibody-stained T-cell populations were flow-sorted on a FACSAria II or Sony SH800 at nearly 100% purity, and sorted V beta1+ cells also underwent TCRB sequencing. In newly diagnosed rheumatoid arthritis without treatment, the study examined if expanded CD8+ T-cell clones harbor somatic mutations, relying on TCRB deep sequencing to characterize clonality. TCRB deep sequencing was performed for 55 to 65 rheumatoid arthritis patients and more than 15 healthy controls. Median age was essentially the same in the patient group and the control group. The investigation overall reported the following: The finding that TRBV07 was slightly underrepresented in patients was left unadjusted for multiple comparisons. Rheumatoid arthritis patients and age-matched healthy controls did not significantly differ in CD8+ T-cell clonality. CD8+ clonality increased with age in patients (Spearman r of about 0.5) but not in healthy controls. Several identical CD8+ TCRB sequences were found in both blood and synovial fluid, and in 8 of 65 patients the largest CD8+ clone exceeded 20% of CD8+ cells. The antigen targets of the expanded CD8+ clones were unknown, and absence from virus-specific databases did not rule out viral specificity.

Healthy controls were 20 blood donors whose buffy coats were used, with a median age of roughly 53 years (range roughly 21-75) and 55% to 65% female. CD4+ and CD8+ cells were isolated by positive magnetic bead selection on an AutoMACS, and purity was checked by flow cytometry. Peripheral blood mononuclear cells were obtained using density gradient separation with Ficoll-Paque PLUS. DNA was extracted from CD4-enriched, CD8-enriched or PBMC samples with Nucleospin Tissue or Tissue XS kits and quantified with a Qubit 2.0 fluorometer. A remark on this clone: The antigen it binds to is not known. One base away there is no much larger clone; base qualities are not given.

Cut back by 0 bases and 5 bases, the V and J ends lie 10 bases apart. From the cysteine through the phenylalanine, the CDR3 covers 14 amino acids. Only the CDR3 DNA stays, 42 bases, in frame from base 1. Genomic DNA underwent TCRB CDR3 sequencing using the immunoSEQ assay. As for how the authors treated the data: Only productive TCRB rearrangements were included in the analyses. Defining a clone by its unique TCRB CDR3 sequence, the study calculated clonality as a productive clonality index derived from Shannon entropy. The template counts of each clone relative to the total templates per sample were used to calculate repertoire overlap between two samples. Flow cytometry-measured V-gene usage correlated with V-gene usage from TCRB sequencing, with a Spearman r of more than 0.6. The source is immuneACCESS, and TCRdb retained only in-frame sequences with V and J called. Part of the clones is not carried over; for the studies checked, unresolved V genes explain less than half of this, and the remainder is unexplained. The V and J calls and clone size were taken over from that table, and D and trimming were inferred from the DNA. The sample table contains approximately 20,000 clones; only one count was recorded for more than 65% of them. The ten largest clonotypes hold about 11% of the sample.

The sample was CD8+ T cells sorted from blood. The chain is made from TRBV23-1 and TRBJ2-5; a tentative D call is TRBD2 (6 bases match). TRBV23-1 is an open reading frame whose function is uncertain. This clonotype originated in a woman aged 50 to 60 in good health. The sequence in DNA is TGCGCCAGCAGTCAATCGTCTGGAGGGGAGACCCAGTACTTC. It specifies CASSQSSGGETQYF.